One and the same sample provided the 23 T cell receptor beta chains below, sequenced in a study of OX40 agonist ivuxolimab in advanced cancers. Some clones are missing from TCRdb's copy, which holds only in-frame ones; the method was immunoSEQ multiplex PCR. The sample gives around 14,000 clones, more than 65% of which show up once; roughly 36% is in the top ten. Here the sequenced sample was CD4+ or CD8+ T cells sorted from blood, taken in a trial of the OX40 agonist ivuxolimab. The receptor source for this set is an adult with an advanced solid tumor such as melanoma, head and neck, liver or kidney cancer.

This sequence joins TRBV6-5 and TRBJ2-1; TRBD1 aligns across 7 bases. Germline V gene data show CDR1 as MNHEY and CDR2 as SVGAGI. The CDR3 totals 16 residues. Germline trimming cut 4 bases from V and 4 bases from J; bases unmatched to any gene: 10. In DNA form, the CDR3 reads TGTGCCAGCAGTTCCAAGACAGGGATCCCTTACAATGAGCAGTTCTTC. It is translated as CASSSKTGIPYNEQFF.

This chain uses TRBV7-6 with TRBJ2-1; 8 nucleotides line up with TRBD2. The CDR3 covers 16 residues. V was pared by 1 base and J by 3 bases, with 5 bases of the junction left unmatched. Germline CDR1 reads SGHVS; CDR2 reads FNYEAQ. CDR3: CASSLVGSGDYNEQFF. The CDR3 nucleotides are TGTGCCAGCAGCTTAGTCGGTAGCGGGGACTACAATGAGCAGTTCTTC. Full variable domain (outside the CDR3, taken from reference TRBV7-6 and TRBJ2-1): GAGVSQSPRYKVTKRGQDVALRCDPISGHVSLYWYRQALGQGPEFLTYFNYEAQQDKSGLPNDRFSAERPEGSISTLTIQRTEQRDSAMYRCASSLVGSGDYNEQFFGPGTRLTVL.

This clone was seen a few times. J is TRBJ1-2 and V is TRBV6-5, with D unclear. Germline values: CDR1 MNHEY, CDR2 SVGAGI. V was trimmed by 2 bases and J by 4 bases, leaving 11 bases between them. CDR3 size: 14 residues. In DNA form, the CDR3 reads TGTGCCAGCAGTTACGGCCTAAGTTCCTATGGCTACACCTTC. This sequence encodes CASSYGLSSYGYTF.

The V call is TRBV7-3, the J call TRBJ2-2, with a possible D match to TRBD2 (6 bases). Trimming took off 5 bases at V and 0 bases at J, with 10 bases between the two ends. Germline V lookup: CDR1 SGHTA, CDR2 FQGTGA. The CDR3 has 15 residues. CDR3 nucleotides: TGTGCCAGCAGCCCGGAGGGTCCGAACACCGGGGAGCTGTTTTTT. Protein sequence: CASSPEGPNTGELFF.

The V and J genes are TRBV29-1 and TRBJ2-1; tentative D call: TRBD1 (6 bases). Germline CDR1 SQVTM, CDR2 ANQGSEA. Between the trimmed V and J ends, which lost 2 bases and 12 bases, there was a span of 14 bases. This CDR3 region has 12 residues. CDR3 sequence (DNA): TGCAGCGTTGAATCCGGGGTAGGGGGGCAGTTCTTC. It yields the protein CSVESGVGGQFF.

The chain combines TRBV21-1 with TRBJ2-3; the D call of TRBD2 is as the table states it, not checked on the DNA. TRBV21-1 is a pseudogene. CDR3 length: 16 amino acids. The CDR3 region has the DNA TGTGCCAGCAGGATAGGACTAGCGGCTAGCACAGATACGCAGTATTTT. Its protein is CASRIGLAASTDTQYF.

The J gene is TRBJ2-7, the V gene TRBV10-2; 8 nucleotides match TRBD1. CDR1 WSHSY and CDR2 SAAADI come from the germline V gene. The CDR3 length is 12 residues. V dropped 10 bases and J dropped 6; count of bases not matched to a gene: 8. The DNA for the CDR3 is TGCGCCACCGAGACAGGGGACGGCGAGCAGTACTTC. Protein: CATETGDGEQYF.

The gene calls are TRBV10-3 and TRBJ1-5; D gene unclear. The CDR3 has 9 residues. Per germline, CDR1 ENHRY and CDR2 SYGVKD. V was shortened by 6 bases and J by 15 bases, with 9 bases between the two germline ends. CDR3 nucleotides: TGTGCCATCAGAAAATTTCTGCATTTT. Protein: CAIRKFLHF.

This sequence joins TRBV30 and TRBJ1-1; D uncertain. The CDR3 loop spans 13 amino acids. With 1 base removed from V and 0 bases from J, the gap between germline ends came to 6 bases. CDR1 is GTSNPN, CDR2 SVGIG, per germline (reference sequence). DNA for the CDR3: TGTGCCTGGAGTGACAGCATGAACACTGAAGCTTTCTTT. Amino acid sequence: CAWSDSMNTEAFF.

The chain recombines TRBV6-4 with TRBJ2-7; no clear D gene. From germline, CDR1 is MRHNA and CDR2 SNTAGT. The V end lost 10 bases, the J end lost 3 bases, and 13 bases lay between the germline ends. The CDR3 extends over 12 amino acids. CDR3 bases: TGTGCCACCCACCATGCCGACTACGAGCAGTACTTC. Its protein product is CATHHADYEQYF.

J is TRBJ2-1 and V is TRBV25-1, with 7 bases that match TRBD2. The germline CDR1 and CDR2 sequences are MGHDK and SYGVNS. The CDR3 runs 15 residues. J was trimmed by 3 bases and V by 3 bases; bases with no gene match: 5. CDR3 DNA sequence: TGTGCCAGCAGTGATCGGGCTAGCGGCTACAATGAGCAGTTCTTC. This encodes CASSDRASGYNEQFF.

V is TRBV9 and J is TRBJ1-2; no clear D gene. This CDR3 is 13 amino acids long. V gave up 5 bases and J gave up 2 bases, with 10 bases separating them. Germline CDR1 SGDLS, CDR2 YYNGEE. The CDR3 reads CASRNRENYGYTF. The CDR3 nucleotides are TGTGCCAGCAGGAACAGAGAGAACTATGGCTACACCTTC.

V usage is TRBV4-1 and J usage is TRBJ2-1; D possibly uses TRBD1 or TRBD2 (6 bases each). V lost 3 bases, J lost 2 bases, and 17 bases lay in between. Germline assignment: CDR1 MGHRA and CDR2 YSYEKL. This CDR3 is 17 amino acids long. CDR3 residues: CASSHPGGGSTYNEQFF. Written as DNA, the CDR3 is TGCGCCAGCAGCCACCCCGGAGGGGGGTCCACCTACAATGAGCAGTTCTTC.

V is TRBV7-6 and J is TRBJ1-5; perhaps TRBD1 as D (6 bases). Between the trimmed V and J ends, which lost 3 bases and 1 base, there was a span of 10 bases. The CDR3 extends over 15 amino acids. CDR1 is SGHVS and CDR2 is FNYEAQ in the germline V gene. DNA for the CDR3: TGTGCCAGCAGCTTGTCGGGACAAAGCAATCAGCCCCAGCATTTT. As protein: CASSLSGQSNQPQHF.

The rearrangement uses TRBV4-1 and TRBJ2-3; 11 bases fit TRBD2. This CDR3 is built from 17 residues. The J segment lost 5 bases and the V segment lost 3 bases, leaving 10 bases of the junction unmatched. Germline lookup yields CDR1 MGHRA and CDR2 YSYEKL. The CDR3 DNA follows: TGCGCCAGCAGCCAGCTAGCGGGAGGTTTAGATAGAGATACGCAGTATTTT. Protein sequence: CASSQLAGGLDRDTQYF.

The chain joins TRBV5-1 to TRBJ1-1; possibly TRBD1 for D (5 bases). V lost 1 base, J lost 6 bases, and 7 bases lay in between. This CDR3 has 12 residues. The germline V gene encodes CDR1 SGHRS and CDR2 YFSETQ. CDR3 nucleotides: TGCGCCAGCAGCTTGACAGGTGCTGAAGCTTTCTTT. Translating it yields CASSLTGAEAFF.

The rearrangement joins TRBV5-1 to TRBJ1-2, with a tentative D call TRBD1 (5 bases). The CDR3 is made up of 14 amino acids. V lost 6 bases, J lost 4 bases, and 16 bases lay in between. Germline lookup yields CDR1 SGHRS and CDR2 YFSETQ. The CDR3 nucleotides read TGCGCCAGCAAGATGACGGGGGTGGGCTATGGCTACACCTTC. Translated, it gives CASKMTGVGYGYTF. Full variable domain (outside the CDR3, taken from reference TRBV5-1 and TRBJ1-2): KAGVTQTPRYLIKTRGQQVTLSCSPISGHRSVSWYQQTPGQGLQFLFEYFSETQRNKGNFPGRFSGRQFSNSRSEMNVSTLELGDSALYLCASKMTGVGYGYTFGSGTRLTVV.

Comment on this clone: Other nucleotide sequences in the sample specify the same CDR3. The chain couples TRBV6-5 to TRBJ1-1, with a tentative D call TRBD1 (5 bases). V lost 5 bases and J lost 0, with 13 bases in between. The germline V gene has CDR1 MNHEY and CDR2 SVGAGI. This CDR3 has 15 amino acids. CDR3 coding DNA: TGTGCCAGCAGTCAATCCGGGACGGTGAACACTGAAGCTTTCTTT. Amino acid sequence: CASSQSGTVNTEAFF.

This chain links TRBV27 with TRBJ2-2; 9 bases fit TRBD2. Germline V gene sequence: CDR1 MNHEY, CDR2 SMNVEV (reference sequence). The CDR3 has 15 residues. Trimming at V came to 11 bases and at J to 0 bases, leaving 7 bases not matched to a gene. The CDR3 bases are TGTGCCGGAAGAGCTAGCGGGACGAACACCGGGGAGCTGTTTTTT. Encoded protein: CAGRASGTNTGELFF.

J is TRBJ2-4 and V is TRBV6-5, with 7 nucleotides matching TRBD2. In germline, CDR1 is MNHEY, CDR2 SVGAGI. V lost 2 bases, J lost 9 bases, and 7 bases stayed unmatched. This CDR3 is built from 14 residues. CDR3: CASSYGRGPGIQYF. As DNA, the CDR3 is TGTGCCAGCAGTTACGGGAGGGGACCTGGCATTCAGTACTTC.

CDR3 bases: TGTGCCAGCAGCTTAGAAGGACTAGCGGGAGCTTCACCAAGCTCCTACGAGCAGTACTTC. It specifies CASSLEGLAGASPSSYEQYF. The chain uses TRBV11-3 and TRBJ2-7; 13 bases map to TRBD2. Per the germline V gene, CDR1 is SGHNT and CDR2 is YENEEA. The CDR3 loop spans 20 amino acids. V trimming: 0 bases; J trimming: 0 bases; junction bases outside the gene matches: 11.

CDR3 sequence (DNA): TGTGCCAGCAGCTGGGACAGGAACTACGAGCAGTACTTC. Its translation: CASSWDRNYEQYF. J is TRBJ2-5 and V is TRBV5-4; 8 positions agree with TRBD1. TRBJ2-7 matches the DNA end more closely, so the J call is doubtful. Germline CDR1 reads SGHNT; CDR2 reads YYREEE (reference sequence). The CDR3 sequence is 13 residues long.

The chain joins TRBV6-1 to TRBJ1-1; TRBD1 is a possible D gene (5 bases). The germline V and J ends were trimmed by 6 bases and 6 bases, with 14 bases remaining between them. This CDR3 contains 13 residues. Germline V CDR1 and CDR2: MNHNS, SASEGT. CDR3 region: CASRGGGSPEAFF. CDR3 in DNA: TGTGCCAGCAGGGGGGGTGGTTCCCCTGAAGCTTTCTTT.